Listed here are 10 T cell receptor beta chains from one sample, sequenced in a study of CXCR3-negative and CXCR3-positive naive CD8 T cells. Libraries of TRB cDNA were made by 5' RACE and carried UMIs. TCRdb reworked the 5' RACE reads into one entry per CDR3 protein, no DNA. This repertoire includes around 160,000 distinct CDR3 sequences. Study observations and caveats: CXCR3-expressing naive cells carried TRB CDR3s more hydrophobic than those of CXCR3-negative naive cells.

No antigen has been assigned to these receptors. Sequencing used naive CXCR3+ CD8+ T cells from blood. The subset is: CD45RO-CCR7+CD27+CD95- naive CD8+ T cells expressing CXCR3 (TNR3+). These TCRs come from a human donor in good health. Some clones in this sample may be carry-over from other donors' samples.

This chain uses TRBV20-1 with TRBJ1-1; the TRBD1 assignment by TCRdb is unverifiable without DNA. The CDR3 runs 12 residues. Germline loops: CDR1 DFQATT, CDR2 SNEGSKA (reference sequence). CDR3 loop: CSATQGASEAFF.

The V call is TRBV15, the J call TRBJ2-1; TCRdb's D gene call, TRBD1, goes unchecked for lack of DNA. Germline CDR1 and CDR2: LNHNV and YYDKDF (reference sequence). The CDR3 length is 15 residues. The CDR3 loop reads CATSRVGTVGDEQFF.

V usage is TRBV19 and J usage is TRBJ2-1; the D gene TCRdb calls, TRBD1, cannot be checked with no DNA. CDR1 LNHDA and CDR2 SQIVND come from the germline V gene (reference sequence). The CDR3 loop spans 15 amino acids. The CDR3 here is CASSMGVVGIGEQFF.

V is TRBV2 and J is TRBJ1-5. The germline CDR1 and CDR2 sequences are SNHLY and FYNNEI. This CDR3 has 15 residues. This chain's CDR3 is CASSEGQGSNQPQHF.

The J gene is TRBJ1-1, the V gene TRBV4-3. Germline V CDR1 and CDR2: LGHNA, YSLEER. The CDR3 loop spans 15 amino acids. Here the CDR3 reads CASSQEEEVNAEAFF.

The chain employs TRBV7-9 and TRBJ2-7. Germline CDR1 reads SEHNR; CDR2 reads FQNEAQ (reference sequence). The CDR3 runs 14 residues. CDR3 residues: CASSLVAGAHEQYF.

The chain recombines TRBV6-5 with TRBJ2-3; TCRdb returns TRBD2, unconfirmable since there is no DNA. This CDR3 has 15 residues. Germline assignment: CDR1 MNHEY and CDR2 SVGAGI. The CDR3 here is CASSYYSGETDTQYF.

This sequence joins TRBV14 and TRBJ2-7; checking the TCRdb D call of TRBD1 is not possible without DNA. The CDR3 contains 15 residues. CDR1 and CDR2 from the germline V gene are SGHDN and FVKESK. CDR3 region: CASSQVGTSPYEQYF.

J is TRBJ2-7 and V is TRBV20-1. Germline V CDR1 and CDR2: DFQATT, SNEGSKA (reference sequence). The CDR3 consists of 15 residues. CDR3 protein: CSARDLGQASYEQYF.

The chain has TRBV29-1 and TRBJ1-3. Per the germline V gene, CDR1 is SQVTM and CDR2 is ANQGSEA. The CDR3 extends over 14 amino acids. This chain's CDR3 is CSVEAEGSGNTIYF.